The sequence of this T cell receptor beta chain was determined in a study of identical twins. A word on this clonotype: No antigen is known for it. The junction shows a germline mismatch at one end, possibly a read error.

Broader study findings: Abundant beta clonotypes from cord blood bore fewer insertions; memory repertoires lacked this pattern.

From germline, CDR1 is SGHTS and CDR2 YDEGEE. The CDR3 extends over 15 amino acids. Using its own MiXCR run on the 5' RACE reads, TCRdb lists one record per CDR3 protein. This table holds fewer than 250,000 distinct CDR3 sequences, 7% to 8.5% found once. These data are also associated with another study on yellow fever vaccine responses in identical twins.

The rearrangement links TRBV5-8 to TRBJ2-2; the match to TRBD1 covers 7 bases. The sample comprised CD8+ T cells sorted from blood. This clonotype was obtained from a woman under 30 in good health. The DNA for the CDR3 is TGCGCCAGCAGCTCCCGGGACAGAAACACCGGGGAGCTGTTTTTT. Encoded protein: CASSSRDRNTGELFF. The variable domain in full, completed from reference TRBV5-8 and TRBJ2-2, reads EAGVTQSPTHLIKTRGQQATLRCSPISGHTSVYWYQQALGLGLQFLLWYDEGEERNRGNFPPRFSGRQFPNYSSELNVNALELEDSALYLCASSSRDRNTGELFFGEGSRLTVL.